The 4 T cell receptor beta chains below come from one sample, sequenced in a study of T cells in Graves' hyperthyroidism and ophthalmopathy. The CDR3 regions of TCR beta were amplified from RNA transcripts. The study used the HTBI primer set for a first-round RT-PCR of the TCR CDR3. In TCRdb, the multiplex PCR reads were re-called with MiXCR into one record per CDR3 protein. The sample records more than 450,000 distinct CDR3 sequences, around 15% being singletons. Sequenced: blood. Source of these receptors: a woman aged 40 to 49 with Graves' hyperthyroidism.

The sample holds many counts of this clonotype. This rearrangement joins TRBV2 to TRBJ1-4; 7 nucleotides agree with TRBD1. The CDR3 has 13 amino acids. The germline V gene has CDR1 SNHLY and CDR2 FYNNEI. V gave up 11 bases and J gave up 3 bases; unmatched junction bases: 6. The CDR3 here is CALRDSSNEKLFF. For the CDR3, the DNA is TGTGCCCTTCGGGACAGTTCTAATGAAAAACTGTTTTTT.

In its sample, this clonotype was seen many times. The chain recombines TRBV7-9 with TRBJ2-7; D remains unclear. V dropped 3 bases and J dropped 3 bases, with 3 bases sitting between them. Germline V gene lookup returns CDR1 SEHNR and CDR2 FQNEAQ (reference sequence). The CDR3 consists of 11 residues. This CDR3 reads CASSFVYEQYF. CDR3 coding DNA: TGTGCCAGCAGCTTTGTCTACGAGCAGTACTTC.

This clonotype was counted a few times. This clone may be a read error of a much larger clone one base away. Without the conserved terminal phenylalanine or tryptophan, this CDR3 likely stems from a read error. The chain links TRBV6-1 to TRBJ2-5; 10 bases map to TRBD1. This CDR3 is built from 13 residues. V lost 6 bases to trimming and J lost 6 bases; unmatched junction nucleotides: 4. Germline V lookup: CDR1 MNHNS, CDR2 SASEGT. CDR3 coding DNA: TGTGCCAGCAGGAGGACAGGGGGGCAGACCCAGTACCTC. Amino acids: CASRRTGGQTQYL.

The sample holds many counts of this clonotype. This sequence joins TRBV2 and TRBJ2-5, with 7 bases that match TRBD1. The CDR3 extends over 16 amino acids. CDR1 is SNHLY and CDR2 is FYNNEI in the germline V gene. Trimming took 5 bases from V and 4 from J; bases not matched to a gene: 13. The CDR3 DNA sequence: TGTGCCAGCAGTCAATCGACAGGGAAGGGTGTAGAGACCCAGTACTTC. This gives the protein CASSQSTGKGVETQYF.